This T cell receptor beta chain was identified in a study of blood T cell repertoires in COVID-19. Overall study: Both acute and convalescent COVID-19 samples were obtained from the United States, Italy and Spain.

Looked up from germline, CDR1 is SGHTA and CDR2 is FQGNSA. The CDR3 spans 18 residues. J gave up 4 bases and V 1 base, and 10 bases lay outside the gene matches. Only in-frame clones appear in the TCRdb table, and some are missing; sequencing was by immunoSEQ multiplex PCR. Of 200,000 or so clones detected, about 86% appear once; the ten largest clones hold 2% to 2.5%. The sample was peripheral blood. This receptor was identified in a woman aged 50 to 60 with acute or convalescent COVID-19. This chain links TRBV7-2 with TRBJ2-1; the match to TRBD2 covers 10 bases. This chain's CDR3 is CASSLEASGGLKYNEQFF. The CDR3 region has the DNA TGTGCCAGCAGCTTAGAGGCTAGCGGGGGCCTTAAATACAATGAGCAGTTCTTC.